This T cell receptor (beta chain) was captured by sequencing in a study of T-cell memory formation after mild COVID-19. Study-wide results and caveats: Clones contracting day 15 to 85 were balanced CD4/CD8; later expanders leaned CD4+.

Details on this clonotype: Its matching antigen is unknown.

There are 18 residues in the CDR3. Germline-derived CDR1 and CDR2 are MDHEN and SYDVKM. With 10 bases clipped from V and 3 bases from J, the junction kept 19 bases outside the gene matches. A single record per CDR3 protein comes from TCRdb applying MiXCR to the 5' RACE reads. The sample lists roughly 280,000 distinct CDR3 sequences; 8% to 9% were seen once. Sequencing used PBMCs or a T cell subset sorted from them (not recorded which). The chain couples TRBV28 to TRBJ1-4; TRBD1 aligns across 8 bases. This clonotype originated in a man between 18 and 35 years old who had mild COVID-19 (a few samples of this study predate the infection). Cell type and time point are not known. The CDR3 nucleotides are TGTGCCACTCATCCGGGCCGCCGGCAGGGGGCATCTAATGAAAAACTGTTTTTT. Residues: CATHPGRRQGASNEKLFF.